The clone carrying this TCR beta chain came up many times. Its target is unknown. Trimming stripped 1 base from V and 7 bases from J, with 16 bases between. This CDR3 is built from 15 residues. Germline CDR1 reads LNHNV; CDR2 reads YYDKDF (reference sequence). This sample's time point: newly diagnosed GD, antithyroid drugs for less than 3 months. Researchers made the TCR library from RNA that was extracted from PBMCs. For TCR beta, libraries came from iRepertoire HTBI primers and Arm-PCR of CDR3 regions. TCRdb reanalysed the multiplex PCR reads using MiXCR and keeps one entry per CDR3 protein. Here the sample spans some 560,000 distinct CDR3 sequences, around 15% being singletons. The data were obtained in a study of regulatory T cells in long-lasting Graves disease. Study-level points and caveats: Persistent disease favored TRBV28, TRBJ1-2 and TRBJ2-5. Those with persistent disease had in common more public clonotypes (2,741) than new patients (about 970).

These data were also filed under a second study, of T cells in Graves' hyperthyroidism and ophthalmopathy. In that study: The primer set for the first-round RT-PCR of the TCR CDR3 was HTBI. Blood also held most thyroid clonotypes expanded beyond 0.001.

The sample here was peripheral blood mononuclear cells (PBMCs), taken at new diagnosis, from a patient treated with antithyroid drugs. The TCR was taken from a middle-aged woman with Graves disease. This chain joins TRBV15 and TRBJ1-2; D might be TRBD1 (6 bases). CDR3 region: CATSRVSGGPRGYTF. The CDR3 bases are TGTGCCACCAGCAGAGTTTCGGGGGGCCCTCGTGGCTACACCTTC.